This note documents a single T cell receptor beta chain sequence. What this receptor recognizes is not known. It has no much larger one-base neighbor in the sample; base qualities were not kept. Read against the paper, the sample's time point label means: cells obtained before transplantation from donor or recipient. CD3+CD4+ and CD3+CD8+ populations were FACS-sorted from unstimulated pre-transplant donor and recipient cells taken from spleen or lymph nodes. Inclusive of the bounding cysteine and phenylalanine, the CDR3 is 15 residues long. Just CDR3 DNA is preserved here, 45 bases in frame from base 1. The CDR1 and CDR2 encoded by the germline V gene are SGDLS and YYNGEE. The V end loses 2 bases and the J end loses 2 bases, and a stretch of 11 bases separates them. Libraries were built with the immunoSEQ multiplex PCR assay. For most patients, genomic DNA was isolated with the Qiagen DNeasy Blood and Tissue Kit and shipped frozen to Adaptive Biotechnologies for TCR sequencing. Adaptive Biotechnologies carried out high-throughput TCR-beta CDR3 sequencing of genomic DNA for most patients. Under the source paper's analysis protocol: Adaptive's ImmunoSEQ software supplied the TCR sequencing data for 18 patients, while MiXCR and VDJtools were used to process three other patients. To correct CD4 versus CD8 sorting errors, sequences present in both subsets at a frequency ratio below 5:1 were removed. CDR3 nucleotide sequences shared between donor and recipient were removed because their origin could not be assigned. To count as alloreactive, a clone needed at least 2-fold expansion over unstimulated cells and a minimum CFSE-low frequency of 0.002% (template counts) or 0.001% (read counts). Mappable clones were those detected in sequenced pre-transplant spleen, lymph node, or MLR CFSE-low populations of the donor or recipient. The cumulative frequency of alloreactive clones was calculated as a percentage of all sequences, weighted by copy number. As stored in TCRdb, this immuneACCESS dataset retains in-frame rearrangements with V and J assigned. A fraction of the clones does not appear; measured against another copy, unresolved V genes explain less than half of the discrepancy, and the remainder lacks a known reason. Clonal size and the V and J genes are those of that table, whereas D and trimming came from the DNA. This sample comprises 55,000 to 85,000 clones, roughly 90% of them detected only once. The top ten clones comprise 2.5% of the sample.

The data belong to a study of graft-versus-host responses after intestinal transplantation (dated by TCRdb to the early 2020s). For context, the study as a whole: The transplants that recipients got were multivisceral, liver-intestinal, or isolated intestinal. Alloreactive clones were identified by sequencing pre-transplant mixed lymphocyte reaction products and comparing these products with unstimulated pre-transplant donor and recipient T cells. Every recipient was given anti-thymocyte globulin induction, followed by about 3 years of maintenance tacrolimus and steroids. Rather than being sequenced by the commercial service, samples from a few later patients were sequenced in-house on an Illumina MiSeq and processed with MiXCR. The cohort enrolled 24 intestinal transplant recipients including one retransplant, and a few patients lacking pretransplant specimens were excluded. After intestinal transplantation, graft-versus-host and host-versus-graft alloreactive T cell clones in the graft, circulation and bone marrow were tracked using bulk TCR-beta CDR3 sequencing. Donor T cell macrochimerism was defined as a peak of at least 4% donor T cells among recipient peripheral blood mononuclear cells.

Paper-wide results and their limitations: Patients with donor T cell macrochimerism had high GvH to HvG T cell clonal ratios in their allografts. Conclusions were limited by the relatively low number and heterogeneity of intestinal transplant patients. GvH clones were found in recipient bone marrow, and some of the GvH clones appeared earlier in ileal mucosa or blood, which is consistent with an intestinal mucosal origin. Early after transplant, peak levels of circulating GvH clones were found to be associated with declines in HvG clones.

The material was unstimulated CD8+ T cells sorted from spleen or lymph node cells, obtained before intestinal transplant. This clonotype originated in a human donor who received an intestinal transplant. The chain is made from TRBV9 and TRBJ2-1; the D gene identity is not certain. The CDR3 in this case is CASSVSDNPYNEQFF. The DNA sequence is given as TGTGCCAGCAGCGTTAGTGACAACCCCTACAATGAGCAGTTCTTC.